The entry that follows covers one TCR beta chain sequence. Its antigen remains unidentified. No much larger clone exists at a distance of one base, and base qualities are not known. The CDR3 covers 16 residues, taking in both the cysteine and the phenylalanine. Only the CDR3 DNA is retained, 48 bases long and in frame from the first base. The CDR1 and CDR2 encoded by the germline V gene (reference sequence) are LNHDA and SQIVND. After removal of 0 bases from V and 6 bases from J, the junction retains 5 bases not matched to a gene. The data were produced on an Illumina HiSeq 1500. TCRdb ran its own pipeline on the public reads, namely fastp trimming at Q25 and MiXCR clone calling, and kept in-frame beta chains. Each entry is one CDR3 protein sequence, shown with its most common DNA and genes. The sample contains 90,000 to 120,000 distinct CDR3 sequences, about 40% of them found a single time. The ten largest clones take up approximately 74% of the sample.

The record originates from a study of T cell repertoires in cytomegalovirus infection (dated by TCRdb to between 2018 and 2020). The study in broad terms: Recently identified HLA-C-restricted CMV epitopes, whose presentation resists viral immunomodulation, were targeted by peptide stimulations together with well-studied HLA-B-restricted epitopes. Donor HLA type was relevant to the analysis, as public TCR beta signatures indicated carriage of CMV infection together with the matching HLA type. Summary of the overall study and its limitations: The ex vivo response was dominated by HLA-C-restricted CMV-specific TCR beta clonotypes, and the single most frequent clonotype in two of eight donors was supplied by these HLA-C-restricted clonotypes. In both this cohort and an independent cohort of several hundred donors, the cumulative frequency of public TCR beta family members distinguished carriers of CMV infection plus the relevant HLA type.

Read against the paper, the sample's treatment or condition label means: in vitro stimulation with specific CMV peptide epitopes to enrich CMV-specific T cells. The sequence came from a human donor in good health (CMV status not recorded). Some clones in this sample may be carry-over from other donors' samples. This specimen was CD8+ T cells from cultured PBMCs, taken from culture after CMV antigen stimulation. The rearranged segments are TRBV19 and TRBJ2-2, and TRBD1 aligns with 9 junction nucleotides. The CDR3 corresponds to CASSIEGTGIAGELFF. The DNA sequence is TGTGCCAGTAGTATAGAGGGGACAGGGATCGCCGGGGAGCTGTTTTTT. With all but the CDR3 taken from the reference TRBV19 and TRBJ2-2 genes, the full variable domain is: DGGITQSPKYLFRKEGQNVTLSCEQNLNHDAMYWYRQDPGQGLRLIYYSQIVNDFQKGDIAEGYSVSREKKESFPLTVTSAQKNPTAFYLCASSIEGTGIAGELFFGEGSRLTVL.